This TCR beta chain derives from a study of blood T cells in healthy people across ages. In germline, CDR1 is LGHNA, CDR2 YSLEER. The CDR3 extends over 15 amino acids. On this clonotype itself: The junction departs from germline at one end; a sequencing error may be responsible.

A second PCR, run for roughly 6 to 11 cycles, used a sample-barcoded 5' primer plus a J-beta primer mix. MiXCR was run by TCRdb on the 5' RACE reads, yielding one entry per CDR3 protein. Of around 1.7 million distinct CDR3 sequences listed, roughly 30% are singletons. The TCR was taken from a young woman in good health. The chain joins TRBV4-3 to TRBJ2-5; tentative D call: TRBD1 (6 bases). The source material was blood. The CDR3 DNA sequence: TGCGCCAGCAGCCAAGCTCTCGACAGGACAGAGACCCAGTGCTTC. Protein sequence: CASSQALDRTETQCF.